The source of this TCR beta chain is a study of human versus mouse CDR3 diversity and MHC coevolution. Germline CDR1 reads LGHNT; CDR2 reads FRNRAP. The germline V and J ends were trimmed by 1 base and 3 bases, with 15 bases remaining between them. The CDR3 spans 17 residues. TCRdb keeps only in-frame clones here, not all; method: immunoSEQ multiplex PCR. The sample records just under 60,000 clones, approximately 94% being singletons. A word on this clone: Its antigen is unidentified.

Sorting isolated naive CD4 T cells lacking CD45RO and expressing CD62L. General study results and limits: Human T cells were selected on over 5 MHC II alleles. The lowest clonal inequality scores came from two of three human donors. On average, humans showed more CDR3 deletions and insertions than mice.

The genes are TRBV12-5 and TRBJ2-2, with TRBD2 as a possible D gene (6 bases). This TCR came from a person aged 55 to 75 in good health. The specimen was naive CD4+ T cells from blood. The subset: CD45RO-negative CD62L-positive naive CD4 T cells. The CDR3 spells CASGLERGTADTGELFF. CDR3 bases: TGTGCTAGTGGTTTGGAACGGGGGACTGCCGACACCGGGGAGCTGTTTTTT.